Presented here are 32 T cell receptor beta chains from one specimen sequenced in a study of CD8+ T cells in alopecia areata. Investigators isolated RNA and reverse transcribed it into cDNA to act as the sequencing template. Clones were sequenced by immunoSEQ multiplex PCR, and TCRdb holds only the in-frame ones, with some missing. The sample shows about 130,000 clones, about 47% of them seen only once. Sequences were derived from CD8+ T cells sorted from blood, sampled at week 0. The receptors stem from a human donor with alopecia areata.

This chain connects TRBV6-1 to TRBJ2-1; 10 bases align to TRBD2. The J segment lost 0 bases and the V segment lost 2 bases, leaving 1 base of the junction unmatched. Germline CDR1 reads MNHNS; CDR2 reads SASEGT. The CDR3 loop spans 16 amino acids. The CDR3 loop reads CASSEQRGGSYNEQFF. In nucleotides, the CDR3 is TGTGCCAGCAGTGAACAGCGGGGGGGCTCCTACAATGAGCAGTTCTTC.

This chain links TRBV30 with TRBJ1-2; TRBD1 aligns across 9 bases. Trimming cost V 4 bases and J 5 bases; bases outside gene matches: 5. This CDR3 spans 13 amino acids. Looked up from germline, CDR1 is GTSNPN and CDR2 is SVGIG (reference sequence). CDR3: CAWIETGGYGYTF. CDR3 DNA sequence: TGTGCCTGGATCGAGACAGGGGGTTATGGCTACACCTTC.

This clone appeared a few times. The genes are TRBV7-9 and TRBJ1-1, with TRBD1 as a possible D gene (5 bases). V was clipped by 1 base and J by 7 bases, with 7 bases between them. The CDR3 extends over 12 amino acids. The germline V gene encodes CDR1 SEHNR and CDR2 FQNEAQ (reference sequence). The CDR3 DNA reads as TGTGCCAGCAGCTTAGACAGGAGTGAAGCTTTCTTT. Its translation is CASSLDRSEAFF.

The chain links TRBV4-3 to TRBJ1-5; D is unclear. Between the trimmed V and J ends, which lost 1 base and 6 bases, there was a span of 13 bases. Germline values: CDR1 LGHNA, CDR2 YSLEER. The CDR3 consists of 15 residues. This chain's CDR3 is CASSQVWQKGQPQHF. CDR3 in DNA: TGCGCCAGCAGCCAAGTTTGGCAGAAGGGTCAGCCCCAGCATTTT.

The genes are TRBV30 and TRBJ1-3, with TRBD1 matching over 7 bases. The ends lost 1 base at V and 5 bases at J; junction bases unmatched: 8. CDR3 length equals 15 residues. Germline V lookup: CDR1 GTSNPN, CDR2 SVGIG (reference sequence). The CDR3 here is CAWSGDRLPRNTIYF. CDR3 nucleotides: TGTGCCTGGAGTGGGGACAGACTACCACGAAACACCATATATTTT. The entire variable domain, with the rest obtained from reference TRBV30 and TRBJ1-3, is as follows: SQTIHQWPATLVQPVGSPLSLECTVEGTSNPNLYWYRQAAGRGLQLLFYSVGIGQISSEVPQNLSASRPQDRQFILSSKKLLLSDSGFYLCAWSGDRLPRNTIYFGEGSWLTVV.

This clone appeared a few times. V is TRBV4-1 and J is TRBJ2-3; 7 bases map to TRBD2. CDR1 MGHRA and CDR2 YSYEKL come from the germline V gene. This CDR3 is built from 14 residues. V shed 7 bases and J 1 base; nucleotides not matched to a gene: 5. Here the CDR3 reads CASNGLGGTDTQYF. CDR3 bases: TGCGCCAGCAACGGACTAGGGGGCACAGATACGCAGTATTTT.

CDR3 loop: CSVVDRDVYTF. In DNA form, the CDR3 reads TGCAGCGTTGTCGACAGGGATGTCTACACCTTC. The chain employs TRBV29-1 and TRBJ1-2, with 7 bases aligning to TRBD1. The CDR3 sequence is 11 residues long. The J segment lost 10 bases and the V segment lost 4 bases, leaving 6 bases of the junction unmatched. Germline V gene lookup returns CDR1 SQVTM and CDR2 ANQGSEA.

V usage is TRBV9 and J usage is TRBJ1-5; no clear D. V lost 0 bases and J lost 6, with 7 bases in between. CDR3 size: 13 residues. Looked up from germline, CDR1 is SGDLS and CDR2 is YYNGEE. The CDR3 DNA follows: TGTGCCAGCAGCGTAGTCGAGGGTCAGCCCCAGCATTTT. It translates to CASSVVEGQPQHF. Full variable domain (outside the CDR3, taken from reference TRBV9 and TRBJ1-5): DSGVTQTPKHLITATGQRVTLRCSPRSGDLSVYWYQQSLDQGLQFLIQYYNGEERAKGNILERFSAQQFPDLHSELNLSSLELGDSALYFCASSVVEGQPQHFGDGTRLSIL.

The CDR3 DNA reads TGCGCCAGCAGCCAACCGGGACAGGGACCTGAGCAGTACTTC. This encodes CASSQPGQGPEQYF. The chain couples TRBV4-3 to TRBJ2-7; TRBD1 matches at 9 bases. Germline CDR1 and CDR2: LGHNA and YSLEER. This CDR3 is built from 14 residues. Trimming took 2 bases from V and 7 from J; bases not matched to a gene: 6.

The DNA of the CDR3 is TGCGCCAGCAGTCAGTTCATTGACAGGGGCTGCGAGCAGTACTTC. Residues: CASSQFIDRGCEQYF. This chain joins TRBV23-1 and TRBJ2-7; 8 bases align to TRBD1. TRBV23-1 falls under the ORF class, with uncertain function. This CDR3 is 15 amino acids long. V lost 3 bases and J lost 6; bases outside the gene matches: 10.

CDR3 DNA: TGCAGCGTTGACGGCCACAACTCCTACAATGAGCAGTTCTTC. Translated: CSVDGHNSYNEQFF. The V call is TRBV29-1, the J call TRBJ2-1; D is ambiguous. Germline loops: CDR1 SQVTM, CDR2 ANQGSEA. This CDR3 is built from 14 residues. Trimming pared 3 bases from V and 0 bases from J, leaving 9 bases between.

This clone was detected a few times. V and J are TRBV7-9 and TRBJ2-1, with 8 bases fitting TRBD1. CDR1 is SEHNR and CDR2 is FQNEAQ in the germline V gene (reference sequence). Trimming at V came to 10 bases and at J to 7 bases, leaving 6 bases not matched to a gene. There are 12 residues in the CDR3. The CDR3 loop reads CATWDRRNEQFF. The CDR3 DNA reads TGTGCCACCTGGGACAGGCGGAATGAGCAGTTCTTC.

This chain connects TRBV13 to TRBJ1-1; TRBD1 aligns across 9 bases. This CDR3 has 14 residues. V lost 5 bases to trimming and J lost 3 bases; unmatched junction nucleotides: 4. The germline V gene encodes CDR1 PRHDT and CDR2 FYEKMQ (reference sequence). The CDR3 loop is CASSQQGAHTEAFF. CDR3 nucleotides: TGTGCCAGCAGCCAACAGGGGGCACACACTGAAGCTTTCTTT.

V gene TRBV2 combines with J gene TRBJ2-7, with D possibly matching TRBD1 (5 bases). The CDR3 is made up of 11 amino acids. V was shortened by 7 bases and J by 3 bases, with 7 bases between the two germline ends. The V gene's germline CDR1 is SNHLY and CDR2 FYNNEI. CDR3 protein: CASNDSYEQYF. The CDR3 coding sequence is TGTGCCAGCAATGACAGCTACGAGCAGTACTTC.

Only a few counts were recorded for this clone. The J gene is TRBJ2-1, the V gene TRBV29-1; possible D gene TRBD1, 5 bases. The V gene lost 5 bases and the J gene lost 1 base, with 9 bases spanning the gap. The CDR3 contains 13 residues. Germline loops: CDR1 SQVTM, CDR2 ANQGSEA. CDR3 residues: CSVTGRSYNEQFF. In DNA, the CDR3 is TGCAGCGTTACAGGTAGATCCTACAATGAGCAGTTCTTC.

This clone turned up a few times. V is TRBV23-1 and J is TRBJ1-3; D is perhaps TRBD1 (5 bases). TRBV23-1 carries the ORF label, with uncertain function. This CDR3 region has 17 residues. The germline V and J ends were trimmed by 3 bases and 4 bases, with 19 bases remaining between them. The CDR3 DNA is TGCGCCAGCAGTCATTCCGAGAACCGGGACGAGGGAAACACCATATATTTT. As protein: CASSHSENRDEGNTIYF.

In its sample, this clone was seen once. The chain carries TRBV27 and TRBJ1-5; a possible D gene is TRBD1 (5 bases). The V gene lost 2 bases and the J gene lost 0 bases, with 8 bases spanning the gap. The germline V gene encodes CDR1 MNHEY and CDR2 SMNVEV (reference sequence). The CDR3 spans 15 residues. CDR3 amino acids: CASSLLGGSNQPQHF. CDR3 nucleotide sequence: TGTGCCAGCAGTTTACTCGGGGGTAGCAATCAGCCCCAGCATTTT.

The CDR3 here is CASSVSGTSGTDTQYF. The CDR3 coding sequence is TGTGCCAGCAGTGTCTCCGGGACTAGCGGCACAGATACGCAGTATTTT. V is TRBV6-4 and J is TRBJ2-3; TRBD2 matches 10 bases. V was clipped by 4 bases and J by 1 base; unmatched bases: 5. Germline lookup yields CDR1 MRHNA and CDR2 SNTAGT. The CDR3 extends over 16 amino acids.

The DNA for the CDR3 is TGTGCCAGCAGCCTCGACGGGGATCAGCCCCAGCATTTT. It encodes CASSLDGDQPQHF. This chain links TRBV4-2 with TRBJ1-5; D not resolved. From germline, CDR1 is LGHNA and CDR2 YNFKEQ. There are 13 residues in the CDR3. Trimming took off 4 bases at V and 5 bases at J, with 9 bases between the two ends.

This clone was seen a few times. The V and J genes are TRBV10-3 and TRBJ2-3, with unresolved D. The CDR3 loop spans 12 amino acids. The germline CDR1 and CDR2 sequences are ENHRY and SYGVKD. Trimming left V 2 bases short and J 6 bases short, with 6 bases between. CDR3 coding DNA: TGTGCCATCAGTGAGAACGCGGATACGCAGTATTTT. Its translation: CAISENADTQYF.

This clone was detected a few times. V gene TRBV10-3 combines with J gene TRBJ2-7; 12 bases are a match to TRBD2. Germline CDR1 reads ENHRY; CDR2 reads SYGVKD. This CDR3 region has 16 residues. The V gene end was trimmed by 0 bases and the J gene end by 3 bases; junction bases not matched to a gene: 3. The CDR3, as DNA: TGTGCCATCAGTGAGTCACCGGGACTAGCGGGCTACGAGCAGTACTTC. Protein sequence: CAISESPGLAGYEQYF.

CDR3 protein: CAWSTENTGELFF. The CDR3 DNA follows: TGTGCCTGGTCGACAGAAAACACCGGGGAGCTGTTTTTT. V usage is TRBV30 and J usage is TRBJ2-2; tentatively, D is TRBD1 (5 bases). Germline CDR1 reads GTSNPN; CDR2 reads SVGIG (reference sequence). V lost 5 bases and J lost 2, with 9 bases in between. CDR3 size: 13 residues.

Only a few counts were recorded for this clone. V is TRBV27 and J is TRBJ2-6; 10 nucleotides match TRBD1. Germline CDR1 reads MNHEY; CDR2 reads SMNVEV (reference sequence). With V trimmed by 6 bases and J by 1 base, 3 bases remained unmatched. The length of the CDR3 is 16 residues. The CDR3 loop reads CASRLGQGSGANVLTF. CDR3 in DNA: TGTGCCAGCAGACTGGGACAGGGGTCTGGGGCCAACGTCCTGACTTTC.

The rearrangement links TRBV9 to TRBJ1-1; D gene unclear. The germline V and J ends were trimmed by 3 bases and 6 bases, with 15 bases remaining between them. The CDR3 loop spans 14 amino acids. In germline, CDR1 is SGDLS, CDR2 YYNGEE. DNA for the CDR3: TGTGCCAGCAGCGCCCCGGGGAAAAGAGCTGAAGCTTTCTTT. Protein product: CASSAPGKRAEAFF.

In its sample, this clone was seen a few times. V and J are TRBV7-2 and TRBJ1-6; D uncertain. V lost 5 bases, J lost 10 bases, and 12 bases lay in between. The CDR3 loop spans 13 amino acids. Germline V CDR1 and CDR2: SGHTA, FQGNSA. CDR3 sequence (DNA): TGTGCCAGCAGCCAAGGAGGATACTCACCCCTCCACTTT. Translation gives CASSQGGYSPLHF.

The J gene is TRBJ2-7, the V gene TRBV5-6; no firm D call. The CDR3 is 13 amino acids. V lost 1 base to trimming and J lost 0 bases, with 5 bases between them. Germline V gene sequence: CDR1 SGHDT, CDR2 YYEEEE. The CDR3 coding sequence is TGTGCCAGCAGCTTGTGGAGCTCCTACGAGCAGTACTTC. Translation gives CASSLWSSYEQYF.

This chain connects TRBV30 to TRBJ2-1; either TRBD1 or TRBD2 may fit D (5 bases each). Germline CDR1 is GTSNPN and CDR2 is SVGIG (reference sequence). This CDR3 has 12 residues. Deletions cut 2 bases from V and 15 bases from J, with 17 bases between. The DNA of the CDR3 is TGTGCCTGGAGTCTAGGGGACCCCGGGCCGTTCTTC. Translation gives CAWSLGDPGPFF.

This clone was observed many times. J is TRBJ2-3 and V is TRBV6-4; TRBD2 matches at 8 bases. Germline V lookup: CDR1 MRHNA, CDR2 SNTAGT. The V segment lost 3 bases and the J segment 4 bases; nucleotides outside the gene matches: 3. The CDR3 is made up of 14 amino acids. The CDR3, as DNA: TGTGCCAGCAGTGAAATTAGCGGGGCAGATACGCAGTATTTT. It yields the protein CASSEISGADTQYF.

This clone was counted a few times. The V call is TRBV4-1, the J call TRBJ2-7; tentatively, D is TRBD1 or TRBD2 (5 bases each). Looked up from germline, CDR1 is MGHRA and CDR2 is YSYEKL. CDR3 length: 14 residues. V was clipped by 6 bases and J by 0 bases, with 12 bases between them. CDR3 in DNA: TGCGCCAGCAGTCGGGACGCCAGCTCCTACGAGCAGTACTTC. It is translated as CASSRDASSYEQYF.

The chain recombines TRBV5-6 with TRBJ1-2; the D gene is possibly TRBD1 (5 bases). V lost 4 bases, J lost 4 bases, and 17 bases lay in between. In germline, CDR1 is SGHDT, CDR2 YYEEEE. The CDR3 has 15 amino acids. The CDR3 DNA follows: TGTGCCAGCAGCCCCGATGTAGGGACGGGCTATGGCTACACCTTC. It encodes CASSPDVGTGYGYTF.

The chain joins TRBV5-6 to TRBJ2-5; no definite D call. The CDR3 contains 11 residues. Trimming left V 2 bases short and J 5 bases short, with 4 bases between. Germline V gene sequence: CDR1 SGHDT, CDR2 YYEEEE. The CDR3 bases are TGTGCCAGCAGCTTCGGGGAGACCCAGTACTTC. It codes for CASSFGETQYF.

The V call is TRBV30, the J call TRBJ2-2, with a weak D call TRBD1 (5 bases). This CDR3 spans 12 amino acids. Germline values: CDR1 GTSNPN, CDR2 SVGIG (reference sequence). Trimming took off 8 bases at V and 4 bases at J, with 11 bases between the two ends. DNA of the CDR3: TGTGCCGAGAGTAGGGGCACCGGGGAGCTGTTTTTT. Amino acid sequence: CAESRGTGELFF.